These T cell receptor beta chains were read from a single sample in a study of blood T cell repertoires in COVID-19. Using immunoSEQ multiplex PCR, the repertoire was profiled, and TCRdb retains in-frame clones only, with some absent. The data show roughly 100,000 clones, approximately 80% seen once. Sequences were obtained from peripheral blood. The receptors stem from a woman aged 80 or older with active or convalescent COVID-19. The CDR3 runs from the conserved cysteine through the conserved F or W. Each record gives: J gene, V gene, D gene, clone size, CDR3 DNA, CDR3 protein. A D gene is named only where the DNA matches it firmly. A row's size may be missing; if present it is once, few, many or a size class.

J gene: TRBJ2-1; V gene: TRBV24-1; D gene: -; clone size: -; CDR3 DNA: TGTGCCACCAGTGGGCCCGCCTCCTACAATGAGCAGTTCTTC; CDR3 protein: CATSGPASYNEQFF
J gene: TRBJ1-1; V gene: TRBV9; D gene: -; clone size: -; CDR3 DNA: TGTGCCAGCAGCCCACAGAACACTGAAGCTTTCTTT; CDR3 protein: CASSPQNTEAFF
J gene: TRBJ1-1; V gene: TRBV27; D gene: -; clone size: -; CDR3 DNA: TGTGCCAGCAGTTCCTTACGGGGGGTGAACACTGAAGCTTTCTTT; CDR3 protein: CASSSLRGVNTEAFF
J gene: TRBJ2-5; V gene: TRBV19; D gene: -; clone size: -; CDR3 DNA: TGTGCCAGTAGTATTCAGGACGGACAGCCAGAAGAGACCCAGTACTTC; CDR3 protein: CASSIQDGQPEETQYF
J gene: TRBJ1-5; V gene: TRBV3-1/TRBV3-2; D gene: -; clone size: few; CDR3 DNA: TGTGCCAGCAGCCAAGGACAGACTAGCAATCAGCCCCAGCATTTT; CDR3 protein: CASSQGQTSNQPQHF
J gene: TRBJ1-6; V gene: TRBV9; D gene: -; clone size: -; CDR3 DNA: TGTGCCAGCAGCGTAGGGAACAGGGTCTCGAATAATTCACCCCTCCACTTT; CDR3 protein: CASSVGNRVSNNSPLHF
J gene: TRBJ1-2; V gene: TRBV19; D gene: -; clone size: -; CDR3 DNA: TGTGCCAGTAGTATAAGGGTGGAGGGGATCAAAACGAATGGCTACACCTTC; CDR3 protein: CASSIRVEGIKTNGYTF
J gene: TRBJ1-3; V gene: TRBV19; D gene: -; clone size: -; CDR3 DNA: TGTGCCAGTAGACTTGGGACTCCCTCTGGAAACACCATATATTTT; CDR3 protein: CASRLGTPSGNTIYF
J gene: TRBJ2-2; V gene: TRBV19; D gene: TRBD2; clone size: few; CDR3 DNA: TGTGCCAGTAGTATTGGCGGGGGTACCGGGGAGCTGTTTTTT; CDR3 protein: CASSIGGGTGELFF
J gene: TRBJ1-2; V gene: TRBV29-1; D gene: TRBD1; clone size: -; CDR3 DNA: TGCAGCGTTGGGGACAGCCAAAACCCGGGTGGCTACACCTTC; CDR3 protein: CSVGDSQNPGGYTF
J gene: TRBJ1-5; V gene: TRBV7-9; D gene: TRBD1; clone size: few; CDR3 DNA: TGTGCCAGCAGCCCGACAGGGGGAAATCAGCCCCAGCATTTT; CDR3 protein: CASSPTGGNQPQHF
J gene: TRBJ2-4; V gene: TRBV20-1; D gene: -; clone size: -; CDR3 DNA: TGCAGTGCTAGTCCCCGGGATGGGTGGAGGTTGGACATTCAGTACTTC; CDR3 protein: CSASPRDGWRLDIQYF
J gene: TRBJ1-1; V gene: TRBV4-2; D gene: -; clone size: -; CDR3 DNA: TGTGCCAGCAGCCAAGGTCCGCGGGCAGATGAAGCTTTCTTT; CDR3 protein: CASSQGPRADEAFF
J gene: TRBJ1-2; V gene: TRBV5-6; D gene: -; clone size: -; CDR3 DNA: TGTGCCAGCAGCCCGGGAGGCAGTTCCAACTATGGCTACACCTTC; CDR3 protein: CASSPGGSSNYGYTF
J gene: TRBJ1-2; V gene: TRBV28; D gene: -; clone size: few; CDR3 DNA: TGTGCCAGCAGTTTACGAGGGAACTATGGCTACACCTTC; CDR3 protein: CASSLRGNYGYTF
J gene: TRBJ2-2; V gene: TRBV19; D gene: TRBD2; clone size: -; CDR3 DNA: TGTGCCACCCGCGATGGCGGGGGGGATACCGGGGAGCTGTTTTTT; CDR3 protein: CATRDGGGDTGELFF
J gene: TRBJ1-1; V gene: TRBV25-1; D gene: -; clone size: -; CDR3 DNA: TGTGCCAGCAGTGATGGCGGACAGTGGAACACTGAAGCTTTCTTT; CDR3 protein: CASSDGGQWNTEAFF
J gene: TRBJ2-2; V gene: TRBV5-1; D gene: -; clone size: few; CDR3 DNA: TGCGCCAGCAGCTTTCGCCTCATAGTGCAGGACACCGGGGAGCTGTTTTTT; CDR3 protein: CASSFRLIVQDTGELFF
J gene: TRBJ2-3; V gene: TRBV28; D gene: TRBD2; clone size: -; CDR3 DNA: TGTGCCAGCAGTTTGAGAAGGACTAGCGGGAACACAGATACGCAGTATTTT; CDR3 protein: CASSLRRTSGNTDTQYF
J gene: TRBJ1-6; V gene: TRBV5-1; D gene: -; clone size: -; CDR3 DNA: TGCGCCAGCAGCTTCGGTAGCTCCTATAATTCACCCCTCCACTTT; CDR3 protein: CASSFGSSYNSPLHF
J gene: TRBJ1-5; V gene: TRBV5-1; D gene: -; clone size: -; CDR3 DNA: TGCGCCAGCAGGGAGGGGAGCAATCAGCCCCAGCATTTT; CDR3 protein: CASREGSNQPQHF
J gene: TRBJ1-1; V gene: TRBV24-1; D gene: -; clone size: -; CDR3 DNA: TGTGCCACCAGGGCCAGGGGTTCGGACACTGAAGCTTTCTTT; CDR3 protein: CATRARGSDTEAFF
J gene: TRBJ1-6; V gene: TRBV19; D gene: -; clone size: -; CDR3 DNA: TGTGCCAGTAGCCTCAGGGGCGGCTCCTATAATTCACCCCTCCACTTT; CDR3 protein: CASSLRGGSYNSPLHF
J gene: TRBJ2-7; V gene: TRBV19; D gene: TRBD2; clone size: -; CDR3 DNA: TGTGCCAGTAGTATCCGGGAGGACTACGAGCAGTACTTC; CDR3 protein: CASSIREDYEQYF
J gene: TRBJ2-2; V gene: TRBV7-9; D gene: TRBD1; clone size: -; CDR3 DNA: TGTGCCAGCAGCGCGGACAGGGTAGGGGAGCTGTTTTTT; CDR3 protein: CASSADRVGELFF
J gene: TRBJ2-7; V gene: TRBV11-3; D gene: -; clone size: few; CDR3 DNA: TGTGCCAGCAGCTTAGATCAAACAGAAGAGCAGTACTTC; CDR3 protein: CASSLDQTEEQYF
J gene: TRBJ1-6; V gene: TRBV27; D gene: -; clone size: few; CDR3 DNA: TGTGCCAGCAGGTCGATCCAGGAAAATTCACCCCTCCACTTT; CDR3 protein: CASRSIQENSPLHF
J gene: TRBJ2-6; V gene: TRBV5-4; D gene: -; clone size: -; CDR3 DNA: TGTGCCAGCAGCTTGGTGAGCTCTGGGGCCAACGTCCTGACTTTC; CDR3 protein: CASSLVSSGANVLTF
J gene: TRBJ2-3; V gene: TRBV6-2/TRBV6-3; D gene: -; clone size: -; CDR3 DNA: TGTGCCAGCAGTTACTCCCCAGGGAGCACAGATACGCAGTATTTT; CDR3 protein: CASSYSPGSTDTQYF
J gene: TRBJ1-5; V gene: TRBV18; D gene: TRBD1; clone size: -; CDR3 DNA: TGTGCCAGCTCACCCGGGACAGGGTCCGATCAGCCCCAGCATTTT; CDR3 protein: CASSPGTGSDQPQHF
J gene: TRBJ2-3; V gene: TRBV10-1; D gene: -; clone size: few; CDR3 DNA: TGCGCCAGCAGTGAGTCGGGACAAGGCACAGATACGCAGTATTTT; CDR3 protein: CASSESGQGTDTQYF
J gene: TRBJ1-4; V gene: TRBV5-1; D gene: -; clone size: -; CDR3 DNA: TGCGCCAGCAGCTTGGGTACTACTATGGAAGAAAAACTGTTTTTT; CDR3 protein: CASSLGTTMEEKLFF
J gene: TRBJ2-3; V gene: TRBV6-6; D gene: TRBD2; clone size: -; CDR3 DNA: TGTGCCAGCAGTAGCGGGGTAGAAGATACGCAGTATTTT; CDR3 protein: CASSSGVEDTQYF
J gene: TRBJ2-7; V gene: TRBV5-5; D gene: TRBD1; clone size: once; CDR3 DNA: TGTGCCAGCAGCTCGACAGGGAACGAGCAGTACTTC; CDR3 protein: CASSSTGNEQYF
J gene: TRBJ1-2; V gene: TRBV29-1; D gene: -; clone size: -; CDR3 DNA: TGCAGCGTTGCCTCAGGGGACCACTATGGCTACACCTTC; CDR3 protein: CSVASGDHYGYTF
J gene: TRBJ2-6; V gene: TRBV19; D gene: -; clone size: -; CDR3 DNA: TGTGCCAGTACTTTGGACATCAACTTAGGGGCCAACGTCCTGACTTTC; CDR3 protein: CASTLDINLGANVLTF
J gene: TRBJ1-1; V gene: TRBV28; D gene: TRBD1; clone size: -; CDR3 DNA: TGTGCCAGCAACCAGAGGGACAGTAACACTGAAGCTTTCTTT; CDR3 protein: CASNQRDSNTEAFF
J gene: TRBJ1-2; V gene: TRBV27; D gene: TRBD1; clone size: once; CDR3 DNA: TGTGCCAGCAGACTAACAGGGGGTACCGATGGCTACACCTTC; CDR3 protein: CASRLTGGTDGYTF
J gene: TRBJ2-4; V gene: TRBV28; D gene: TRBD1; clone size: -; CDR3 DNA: TGTGCCAGCAGCTCCGCAGGGGGCGGTCACATTCAGTACTTC; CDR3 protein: CASSSAGGGHIQYF
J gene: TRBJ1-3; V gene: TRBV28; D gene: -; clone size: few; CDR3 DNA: TGTGCCAGCTACCGAGGGCGGACTGGAAACACCATATATTTT; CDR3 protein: CASYRGRTGNTIYF
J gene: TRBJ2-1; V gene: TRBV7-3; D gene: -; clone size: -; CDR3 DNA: TGTGCCAGCAGCTTATATGGTGCGAGGGCGAGCTCCTACAATGAGCAGTTCTTC; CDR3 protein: CASSLYGARASSYNEQFF
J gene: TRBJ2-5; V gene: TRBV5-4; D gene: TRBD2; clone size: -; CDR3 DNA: TGTGCCAGCAGCCCCGGGGTAGCGGGAGTAGAGACCCAGTACTTC; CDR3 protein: CASSPGVAGVETQYF
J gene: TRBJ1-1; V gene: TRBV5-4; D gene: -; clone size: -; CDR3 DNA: TGTGCCAGCAGCTTGGATAGCACTGAAGCTTTCTTT; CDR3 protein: CASSLDSTEAFF
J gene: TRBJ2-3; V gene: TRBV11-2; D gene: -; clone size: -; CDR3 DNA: TGTGCCAGCAGCTTAGGAGCTTGGGCAGGGGCCACAGATACGCAGTATTTT; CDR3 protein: CASSLGAWAGATDTQYF
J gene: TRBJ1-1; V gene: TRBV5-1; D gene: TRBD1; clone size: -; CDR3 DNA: TGCGCCAGCAGCTTAGCCGGGACAGCGAACACTGAAGCTTTCTTT; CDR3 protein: CASSLAGTANTEAFF